This T cell receptor (beta chain) was sequenced in a study of cytomegalovirus exposure and HLA in healthy donors. Study details: The study placed roughly four fifths of its 398 genotyped donors in the Caucasian-associated ancestry cluster. Study-wide findings and caveats: TCR beta V segments were, for the most part, productive about 87% or about 30% of the time in an earlier analysis. A missense DCLRE1C variant was associated with V- and J-gene trimming of TCR beta chains in a later analysis, and an independent cohort replicated the association. Among donors in an Asian-associated ancestry cluster, a later analysis reportedly found fewer N-insertions than the approximately 700-donor mean.

A few counts support this clone. Its antigen is still unknown. The V gene's germline CDR1 is SGHAT and CDR2 FQNNGV. The CDR3 runs 14 residues. The V and J ends lost 4 bases and 8 bases, in that order; junction bases with no gene match: 9. PCR involved 60 Vbeta and 13 Jbeta primers. This table comes from immunoSEQ multiplex PCR, and its TCRdb copy is limited to in-frame clones, with some not included. The sample shows under 150,000 clones, 73% of them seen only once. The chain has TRBV11-2 and TRBJ1-2, with TRBD1 identical over 8 bases. This clonotype was sampled from a human donor in good health. The sample taken for sequencing was PBMCs. CDR3: CASSSRGTGGGYTF. CDR3 in DNA: TGTGCCAGCAGCTCAAGAGGGACAGGAGGCGGCTACACCTTC. Using reference TRBV11-2 and TRBJ1-2 for the parts outside the CDR3, the full variable domain is EAGVAQSPRYKIIEKRQSVAFWCNPISGHATLYWYQQILGQGPKLLIQFQNNGVVDDSQLPKDRFSAERLKGVDSTLKIQPAKLEDSAVYLCASSSRGTGGGYTFGSGTRLTVV.